This T cell receptor (beta chain) was captured by sequencing in a study of blood T cell repertoires in COVID-19. Libraries were prepared by immunoSEQ multiplex PCR; TCRdb keeps only in-frame clonotypes and omits some of them. The sample records approximately 470,000 clones, 75% to 90% being singletons. The study counted Cohort 3 donors as recovered given two negative PCRs, clearance, or symptom resolution. The V and J ends lost 0 bases and 0 bases respectively, with 16 bases between them. Per the germline V gene, CDR1 is SGHRS and CDR2 is YFSETQ. The CDR3 covers 18 residues. The sample consisted of PBMCs or T cells enriched from blood (not recorded which). The sequence came from a woman between 18 and 30 years old who had recovered from COVID-19. The V call is TRBV5-1, the J call TRBJ1-3; D perhaps matches TRBD1 (6 bases). Here the CDR3 reads CASSLGYRDISSGNTIYF. CDR3 coding DNA: TGCGCCAGCAGCTTGGGGTATCGGGACATATCCTCTGGAAACACCATATATTTT.